This entry lists 29 T cell receptor beta chains sequenced from one sample in a study of blood T cell repertoires in COVID-19. Assay used: immunoSEQ multiplex PCR; TCRdb lists only in-frame clones, some missing. The repertoire consists of about 69,000 clones, with around 86% occurring once and the leading ten covering 2%. The sample consisted of peripheral blood. The receptors come from a young man with acute or convalescent COVID-19.

The chain uses TRBV6-1 and TRBJ1-4; 7 nucleotides align to TRBD1. After removal of 3 bases from V and 8 bases from J, the junction contained 9 bases not matched to a gene. The germline CDR1 and CDR2 sequences are MNHNS and SASEGT. This CDR3 has 15 amino acids. The CDR3 region has the DNA TGTGCCAGCAGTGAGAGAGGGACAGAAACCGAAAAACTGTTTTTT. Amino acids: CASSERGTETEKLFF.

This chain uses TRBV2 with TRBJ2-1, with D perhaps matching TRBD2 (6 bases). Germline values: CDR1 SNHLY, CDR2 FYNNEI. Trimming shortened V by 8 bases and J by 5 bases, and 16 bases separated the two germline ends. This CDR3 spans 14 amino acids. The CDR3 coding sequence is TGTGCCAGCGGGAGGCTGGGGAAACACAATGAGCAGTTCTTC. It yields the protein CASGRLGKHNEQFF.

The chain combines TRBV30 with TRBJ1-3; D gene uncertain. The CDR3 loop spans 15 amino acids. Germline CDR1 and CDR2: GTSNPN and SVGIG (reference sequence). Between the trimmed V and J ends, which lost 0 bases and 4 bases, there was a span of 13 bases. This CDR3 is CAWSVTFRGGNTIYF. CDR3 coding DNA: TGTGCCTGGAGTGTTACCTTCCGAGGGGGAAACACCATATATTTT.

This clone was observed once. J is TRBJ2-3 and V is TRBV4-1; the match to TRBD1 covers 9 bases. Germline CDR1 MGHRA, CDR2 YSYEKL. V shed 2 bases, J shed 3 bases, and the junction held 6 bases outside the gene matches. CDR3 length equals 16 residues. The CDR3: CASSQLDRGGTDTQYF. CDR3 bases: TGCGCCAGCAGCCAACTAGACAGGGGGGGGACAGATACGCAGTATTTT.

Here the CDR3 reads CASSQGDRRSEAFF. The CDR3 DNA follows: TGCGCCAGCAGCCAAGGGGACAGGCGATCTGAAGCTTTCTTT. The chain uses TRBV4-1 and TRBJ1-1; TRBD1 matches at 8 bases. Trimming removed 1 base from V and 6 bases from J; junction bases left unmatched: 4. This CDR3 has 14 amino acids. Germline CDR1 and CDR2: MGHRA and YSYEKL.

The chain combines TRBV3-1 (or the pseudogene TRBV3-2) with TRBJ1-2; 7 bases match TRBD1. The V gene's germline CDR1 is LGHDT and CDR2 YNNKEL (reference sequence). The junction had 6 bases not matched to a gene; V was cut back by 4 bases and J by 7 bases. The CDR3 extends over 13 amino acids. CDR3 loop: CASSPQTGTGYTF. CDR3 bases: TGTGCCAGCAGCCCTCAGACAGGGACTGGCTACACCTTC.

V is TRBV7-2 and J is TRBJ1-4; D perhaps matches TRBD1 (5 bases). CDR1 and CDR2 from the germline V gene are SGHTA and FQGNSA. CDR3 length: 15 residues. Trimming shortened V by 5 bases and J by 1 base, and 11 bases separated the two germline ends. CDR3 coding DNA: TGTGCCAGCAGCCTCCATCAGGGAACTAATGAAAAACTGTTTTTT. This sequence encodes CASSLHQGTNEKLFF. Filled out from reference TRBV7-2 and TRBJ1-4, the complete variable domain reads GAGVSQSPSNKVTEKGKDVELRCDPISGHTALYWYRQSLGQGLEFLIYFQGNSAPDKSGLPSDRFSAERTGGSVSTLTIQRTQQEDSAVYLCASSLHQGTNEKLFFGSGTQLSVL.

This clone showed up just once. The chain combines TRBV6-5 with TRBJ2-7, with 11 bases fitting TRBD1. V gave up 10 bases and J gave up 6 bases; unmatched junction bases: 5. The CDR3 consists of 12 residues. Germline CDR1 is MNHEY and CDR2 is SVGAGI. As DNA, the CDR3 is TGTGCCACAGGACAGGGGGCCCTCGAGCAGTACGTC. Its protein is CATGQGALEQYV.

This clone was detected only a few times. CDR3 sequence: CASSYGQGEGYTF. DNA for the CDR3: TGTGCCAGCAGTTACGGACAGGGGGAGGGCTACACCTTC. J is TRBJ1-2 and V is TRBV12-3 or TRBV12-4, with TRBD1 matching over 10 bases. Losses at the gene ends were 4 bases for V and 8 bases for J; bases not matched to a gene: 4. The CDR3 is made up of 13 amino acids.

This sequence joins TRBV4-2 and TRBJ2-1; 8 bases align to TRBD1. This CDR3 has 15 amino acids. Germline V lookup: CDR1 LGHNA, CDR2 YNFKEQ. The junction had 5 bases not matched to a gene; V was cut back by 4 bases and J by 3 bases. CDR3 in amino acids: CASSRTQGGYNEQFF. CDR3 DNA: TGTGCCAGCAGCCGAACACAGGGGGGCTACAATGAGCAGTTCTTC.

This clone was counted a few times. The rearrangement uses TRBV5-6 and TRBJ1-2; 7 nucleotides line up with TRBD1. Germline V gives CDR1 SGHDT, CDR2 YYEEEE. With V trimmed by 4 bases and J by 6 bases, 9 bases remained unmatched. The CDR3 sequence is 14 residues long. CDR3 bases: TGTGCCAGCAGCCTACTGACAGGGTGGGATGGCTACACCTTC. It specifies CASSLLTGWDGYTF.

V gene TRBV5-5 combines with J gene TRBJ1-4, with a weak D call TRBD1 (5 bases). V lost 0 bases and J lost 5, with 8 bases in between. This CDR3 is built from 14 residues. Germline-derived CDR1 and CDR2 are SGHKS and YYEKEE (reference sequence). In DNA form, the CDR3 reads TGTGCCAGCAGCTTGGCCCCAGGGAATGAAAAACTGTTTTTT. This codes for CASSLAPGNEKLFF.

The chain uses TRBV11-2 and TRBJ1-1, with 8 bases lining up with TRBD1. This CDR3 has 15 residues. J lost 6 bases, V lost 5 bases, and 11 bases had no gene match. Per the germline V gene, CDR1 is SGHAT and CDR2 is FQNNGV. Here the CDR3 reads CASSTRQGLSSEAFF. As DNA, the CDR3 is TGTGCCAGCAGCACCCGACAGGGGTTGAGCTCTGAAGCTTTCTTT. The full variable domain, rest sourced from reference TRBV11-2 and TRBJ1-1, is EAGVAQSPRYKIIEKRQSVAFWCNPISGHATLYWYQQILGQGPKLLIQFQNNGVVDDSQLPKDRFSAERLKGVDSTLKIQPAKLEDSAVYLCASSTRQGLSSEAFFGQGTRLTVV.

The chain employs TRBV7-2 and TRBJ2-3, with D possibly TRBD1 on 6 matching bases. The germline CDR1 and CDR2 sequences are SGHTA and FQGNSA. V was cut by 4 bases and J by 5 bases, with 7 bases left in between. The CDR3 totals 12 residues. The CDR3 DNA reads as TGTGCCAGCAGCTCACAGGGAGATACGCAGTATTTT. As protein: CASSSQGDTQYF.

The chain links TRBV4-2 to TRBJ1-2; D not certain. CDR1 is LGHNA, CDR2 YNFKEQ, per germline. The CDR3 is 12 amino acids. V dropped 0 bases and J dropped 5 bases, with 4 bases sitting between them. Here the CDR3 reads CASSQDNYGYTF. The CDR3 region has the DNA TGTGCCAGCAGCCAAGATAATTATGGCTACACCTTC.

In the case of this clone: Germline and junction disagree at one end, which may indicate a read error. V gene TRBV6-4 combines with J gene TRBJ1-1; no firm D call. The germline gives CDR1 MRHNA, CDR2 SNTAGT. The CDR3 runs to 13 residues. DNA for the CDR3: TGCGCCAGCAGCCTCCGACGGGAGACTGAAGCTTTCTTT. Amino acid sequence: CASSLRRETEAFF.

The V and J genes are TRBV25-1 and TRBJ1-4, with D uncertain. Trimming shortened V by 3 bases and J by 6 bases, and 2 bases separated the two germline ends. The CDR3 length is 11 residues. Germline assignment: CDR1 MGHDK and CDR2 SYGVNS. The CDR3 DNA is TGTGCCAGCAGTGACTATGAAAAACTGTTTTTT. This sequence encodes CASSDYEKLFF.

The V and J genes are TRBV3-1 (or the pseudogene TRBV3-2) and TRBJ2-5; D may be TRBD1 (5 bases). Trimming shortened V by 5 bases and J by 1 base, and 14 bases separated the two germline ends. The CDR3 loop spans 15 amino acids. Per the germline V gene, CDR1 is LGHDT and CDR2 is YNNKEL (reference sequence). The CDR3 sequence is CASSNPTASQETQYF. The CDR3 region has the DNA TGTGCCAGCAGCAACCCGACAGCTTCCCAAGAGACCCAGTACTTC.

V and J are TRBV5-1 and TRBJ2-4, with a tentative D call TRBD1 (5 bases). Germline CDR1 reads SGHRS; CDR2 reads YFSETQ. V was cut by 0 bases and J by 7 bases, with 11 bases left in between. This CDR3 is 14 amino acids long. The CDR3 sequence is CASSLGFKGNIQYF. CDR3 DNA sequence: TGCGCCAGCAGCTTGGGATTTAAGGGGAACATTCAGTACTTC.

This clone was detected once. The CDR3 is CASSMSGGRQPQHF. In DNA, the CDR3 is TGTGCCAGCAGTATGTCGGGGGGTAGGCAGCCCCAGCATTTT. This chain uses TRBV7-8 with TRBJ1-5; possibly TRBD1 for D (5 bases). Trimming removed 6 bases from V and 7 bases from J, with 16 bases in between. The CDR3 runs 14 residues. Germline CDR1 reads SGHVS; CDR2 reads FQNEAQ. The full variable domain, completed using reference TRBV7-8 and TRBJ1-5, is GAGVSQSPRYKVAKRGQDVALRCDPISGHVSLFWYQQALGQGPEFLTYFQNEAQLDKSGLPSDRFFAERPEGSVSTLKIQRTQQEDSAVYLCASSMSGGRQPQHFGDGTRLSIL.

The chain joins TRBV18 to TRBJ1-6; 9 bases map to TRBD1. The V and J ends lost 5 bases and 9 bases, in that order; junction bases with no gene match: 8. The CDR3 is 15 amino acids. Germline-derived CDR1 and CDR2 are KGHSH and LQKENI. Written as DNA, the CDR3 is TGTGCCAGCTCAGACGCAACGGGACAGGGTTCACCCCTCCACTTT. Encoded protein: CASSDATGQGSPLHF.

The chain recombines TRBV19 with TRBJ1-5; TRBD1 is a possible D gene (6 bases). The CDR3 length is 14 residues. V lost 5 bases and J 3 bases, leaving 11 bases between the germline ends. Germline V gene sequence: CDR1 LNHDA, CDR2 SQIVND (reference sequence). The CDR3 loop reads CASSEGQFNQPQHF. CDR3 nucleotide sequence: TGTGCCAGTAGTGAAGGACAGTTCAATCAGCCCCAGCATTTT.

This sequence joins TRBV4-1 and TRBJ1-3; D gene ambiguous. This CDR3 comprises 15 residues. V was clipped by 3 bases and J by 4 bases, with 13 bases between them. Germline CDR1 MGHRA, CDR2 YSYEKL. The CDR3 here is CASSQIRGAGNTIYF. CDR3 sequence (DNA): TGCGCCAGCAGCCAGATCCGGGGAGCCGGAAACACCATATATTTT.

The chain has TRBV29-1 and TRBJ2-2; 15 nucleotides line up with TRBD2. V was clipped by 6 bases and J by 2 bases; unmatched bases: 7. CDR1 is SQVTM, CDR2 ANQGSEA, per germline. The CDR3 has 17 amino acids. The CDR3 loop is CSVQGLAGGPNTGELFF. The DNA for the CDR3 is TGCAGCGTCCAGGGACTAGCGGGAGGCCCTAACACCGGGGAGCTGTTTTTT.

The chain uses TRBV7-2 and TRBJ2-7; TRBD1 might be the D (6 bases). This CDR3 is built from 13 residues. Between the trimmed V and J ends, which lost 5 bases and 5 bases, there was a span of 13 bases. Germline values: CDR1 SGHTA, CDR2 FQGNSA. The CDR3 is CASSLKGDHEQYF. CDR3 DNA: TGTGCCAGCAGCCTCAAGGGGGATCACGAGCAGTACTTC.

A few counts support this clone. The chain uses TRBV11-2 and TRBJ1-4, with 9 bases identical to TRBD1. This CDR3 contains 15 residues. The junction had 8 bases not matched to a gene; V was cut back by 5 bases and J by 7 bases. CDR1 is SGHAT and CDR2 is FQNNGV in the germline V gene. The CDR3 sequence: CASSPGTGYFEKLFF. In DNA, the CDR3 is TGTGCCAGCAGCCCCGGGACAGGGTATTTTGAAAAACTGTTTTTT.

The J gene is TRBJ1-1, the V gene TRBV3-1 (or the pseudogene TRBV3-2), with D unresolved. V was clipped by 4 bases and J by 4 bases, with 10 bases between them. This CDR3 contains 13 residues. Germline V lookup: CDR1 LGHDT, CDR2 YNNKEL (reference sequence). The DNA for the CDR3 is TGTGCCAGCAGCCCTCATTTTAGCACTGAAGCTTTCTTT. Protein product: CASSPHFSTEAFF.

DNA of the CDR3: TGTGCCAGCAGCCAACTTATGAACACTGAAGCTTTCTTT. This encodes CASSQLMNTEAFF. This chain connects TRBV16 to TRBJ1-1; D is ambiguous. The CDR3 length is 13 residues. Germline assignment: CDR1 KGHSY and CDR2 FQNENV. The V end lost 2 bases, the J end lost 0 bases, and 4 bases lay between the germline ends. Using reference TRBV16 and TRBJ1-1 for the parts outside the CDR3, the full variable domain is GEEVAQTPKHLVRGEGQKAKLYCAPIKGHSYVFWYQQVLKNEFKFLISFQNENVFDETGMPKERFSAKCLPNSPCSLEIQATKLEDSAVYFCASSQLMNTEAFFGQGTRLTVV.

V and J are TRBV15 and TRBJ2-7; unclear D gene. The CDR3 spans 13 residues. CDR1 and CDR2 from the germline V gene are LNHNV and YYDKDF (reference sequence). Trimming stripped 4 bases from V and 5 bases from J, with 12 bases between. CDR3 residues: CATSTPNQNEQYF. The CDR3 bases are TGTGCCACCAGCACACCCAACCAGAACGAGCAGTACTTC. The whole variable domain, filled in from reference TRBV15 and TRBJ2-7, reads DAMVIQNPRYQVTQFGKPVTLSCSQTLNHNVMYWYQQKSSQAPKLLFHYYDKDFNNEADTPDNFQSRRPNTSFCFLDIRSPGLGDTAMYLCATSTPNQNEQYFGPGTRLTVT.